This TCR beta chain appears in the sequencing data of a study of T cells after yellow fever vaccination. Germline V gives CDR1 SGHTA, CDR2 FQGNSA. There are 15 residues in the CDR3. Trimming stripped 5 bases from V and 2 bases from J, with 16 bases between. TCRdb reprocessed the 5' RACE reads with MiXCR, giving one entry per CDR3 protein. Among about 550,000 distinct CDR3 sequences, 15% to 20% were seen once, and the ten largest hold 13% to 15%. The chain employs TRBV7-2 and TRBJ2-7; possibly TRBD2 for D (5 bases). Sequenced material: PBMCs, taken 15 days after the yellow fever booster vaccination. This TCR derives from a man aged 25-45 years who received the YFV17D yellow fever vaccine. The CDR3 DNA is TGTGCCAGCAGCCAAAGAAGCGGATCGACCTACGAGCAGTACTTC. It specifies CASSQRSGSTYEQYF.